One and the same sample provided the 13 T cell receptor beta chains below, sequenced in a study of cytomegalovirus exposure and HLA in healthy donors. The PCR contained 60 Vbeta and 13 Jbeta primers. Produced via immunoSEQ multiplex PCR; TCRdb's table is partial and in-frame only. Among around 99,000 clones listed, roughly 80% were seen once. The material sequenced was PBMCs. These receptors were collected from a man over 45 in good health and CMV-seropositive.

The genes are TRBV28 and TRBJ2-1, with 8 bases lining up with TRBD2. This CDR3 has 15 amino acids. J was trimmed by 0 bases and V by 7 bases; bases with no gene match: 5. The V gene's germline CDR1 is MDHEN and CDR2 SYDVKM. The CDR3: CASTGGAGSYNEQFF. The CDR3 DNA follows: TGTGCCAGCACGGGGGGGGCAGGCTCCTACAATGAGCAGTTCTTC. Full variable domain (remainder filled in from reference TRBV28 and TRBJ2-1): DVKVTQSSRYLVKRTGEKVFLECVQDMDHENMFWYRQDPGLGLRLIYFSYDVKMKEKGDIPEGYSVSREKKERFSLILESASTNQTSMYLCASTGGAGSYNEQFFGPGTRLTVL.

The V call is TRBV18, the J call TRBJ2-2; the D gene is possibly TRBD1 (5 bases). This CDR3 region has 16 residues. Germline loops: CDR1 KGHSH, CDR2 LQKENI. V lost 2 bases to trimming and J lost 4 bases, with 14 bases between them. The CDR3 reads CASSPRGTPGTGELFF. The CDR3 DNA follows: TGTGCCAGCTCACCAAGGGGAACCCCGGGCACCGGGGAGCTGTTTTTT.

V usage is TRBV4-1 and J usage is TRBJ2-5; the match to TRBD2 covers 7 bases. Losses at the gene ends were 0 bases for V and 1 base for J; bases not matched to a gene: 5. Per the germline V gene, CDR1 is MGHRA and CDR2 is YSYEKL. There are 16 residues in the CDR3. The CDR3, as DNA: TGCGCCAGCAGCCAAGATGCGAGCGGGACCCAAGAGACCCAGTACTTC. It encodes CASSQDASGTQETQYF.

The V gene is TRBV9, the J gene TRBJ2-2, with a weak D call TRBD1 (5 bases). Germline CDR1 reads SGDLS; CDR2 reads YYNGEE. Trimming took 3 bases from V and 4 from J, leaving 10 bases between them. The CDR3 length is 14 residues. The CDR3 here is CASSEGYGTGELFF. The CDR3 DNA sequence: TGTGCCAGCAGCGAGGGGTATGGCACCGGGGAGCTGTTTTTT.

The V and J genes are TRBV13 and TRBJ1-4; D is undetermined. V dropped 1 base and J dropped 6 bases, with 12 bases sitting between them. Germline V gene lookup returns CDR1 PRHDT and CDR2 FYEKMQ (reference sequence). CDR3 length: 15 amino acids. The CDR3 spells CASSLVRGGDEKLFF. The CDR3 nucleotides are TGTGCCAGCAGCTTAGTCCGGGGAGGCGATGAAAAACTGTTTTTT.

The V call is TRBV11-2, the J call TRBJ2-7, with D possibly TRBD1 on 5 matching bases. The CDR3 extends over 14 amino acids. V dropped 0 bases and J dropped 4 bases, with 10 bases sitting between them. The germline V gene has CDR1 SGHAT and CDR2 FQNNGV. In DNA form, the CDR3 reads TGTGCCAGCAGCTTAGATTTCAGGGCTTACGAGCAGTACTTC. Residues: CASSLDFRAYEQYF.

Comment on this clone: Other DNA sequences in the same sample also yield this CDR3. The DNA for the CDR3 is TGTGCCAGCAGCTTGGGAGGGAACACTGAAGCTTTCTTT. Its translation: CASSLGGNTEAFF. This sequence joins TRBV5-6 and TRBJ1-1; D unresolved. CDR1 is SGHDT, CDR2 YYEEEE, per germline. V lost 0 bases, J lost 1 base, and 4 bases lay in between. CDR3 size: 13 residues.

The CDR3 region has the DNA TGTGCCAGCAGCGGACAAGATATTGCTCCCCAGCATTTT. Translation gives CASSGQDIAPQHF. The chain links TRBV2 to TRBJ1-5; maybe TRBD1 (5 bases). The CDR3 is 13 residues long. Germline assignment: CDR1 SNHLY and CDR2 FYNNEI. The germline V and J ends were trimmed by 6 bases and 10 bases, with 16 bases remaining between them.

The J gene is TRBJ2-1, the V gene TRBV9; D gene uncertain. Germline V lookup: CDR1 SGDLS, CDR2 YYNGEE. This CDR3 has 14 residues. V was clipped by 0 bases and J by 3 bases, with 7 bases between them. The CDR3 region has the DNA TGTGCCAGCAGCGTAGGTTCCATCTACAATGAGCAGTTCTTC. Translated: CASSVGSIYNEQFF.

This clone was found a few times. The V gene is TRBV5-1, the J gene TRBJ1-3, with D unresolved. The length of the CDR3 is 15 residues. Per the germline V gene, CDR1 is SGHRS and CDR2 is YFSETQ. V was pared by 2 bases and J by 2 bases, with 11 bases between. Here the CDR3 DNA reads TGCGCCAGCAGCTTTACAGTCTCCACTGGAAACACCATATATTTT. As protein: CASSFTVSTGNTIYF.

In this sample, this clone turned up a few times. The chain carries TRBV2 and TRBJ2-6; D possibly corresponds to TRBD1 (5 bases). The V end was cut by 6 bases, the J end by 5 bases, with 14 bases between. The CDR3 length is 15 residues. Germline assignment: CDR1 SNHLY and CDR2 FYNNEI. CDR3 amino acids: CASRGLLVRANVLTF. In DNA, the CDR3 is TGTGCCAGCAGGGGGCTTCTTGTGAGGGCCAACGTCCTGACTTTC.

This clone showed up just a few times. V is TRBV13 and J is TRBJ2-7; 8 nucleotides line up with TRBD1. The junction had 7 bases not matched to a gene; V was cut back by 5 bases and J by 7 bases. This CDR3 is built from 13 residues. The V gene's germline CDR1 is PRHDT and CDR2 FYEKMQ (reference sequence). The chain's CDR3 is CASSHRDRLEQYF. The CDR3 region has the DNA TGTGCCAGCAGCCACCGGGACAGGCTGGAGCAGTACTTC.

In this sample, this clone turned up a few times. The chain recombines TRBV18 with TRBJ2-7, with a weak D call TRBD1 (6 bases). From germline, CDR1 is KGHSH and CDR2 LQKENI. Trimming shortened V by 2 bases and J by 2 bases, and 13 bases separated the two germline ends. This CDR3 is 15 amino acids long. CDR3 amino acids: CASSPTQGRPYEQYF. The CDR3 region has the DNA TGTGCCAGCTCACCAACCCAGGGGCGCCCCTACGAGCAGTACTTC. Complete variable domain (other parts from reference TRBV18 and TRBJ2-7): NAGVMQNPRHLVRRRGQEARLRCSPMKGHSHVYWYRQLPEEGLKFMVYLQKENIIDESGMPKERFSAEFPKEGPSILRIQQVVRGDSAAYFCASSPTQGRPYEQYFGPGTRLTVT.